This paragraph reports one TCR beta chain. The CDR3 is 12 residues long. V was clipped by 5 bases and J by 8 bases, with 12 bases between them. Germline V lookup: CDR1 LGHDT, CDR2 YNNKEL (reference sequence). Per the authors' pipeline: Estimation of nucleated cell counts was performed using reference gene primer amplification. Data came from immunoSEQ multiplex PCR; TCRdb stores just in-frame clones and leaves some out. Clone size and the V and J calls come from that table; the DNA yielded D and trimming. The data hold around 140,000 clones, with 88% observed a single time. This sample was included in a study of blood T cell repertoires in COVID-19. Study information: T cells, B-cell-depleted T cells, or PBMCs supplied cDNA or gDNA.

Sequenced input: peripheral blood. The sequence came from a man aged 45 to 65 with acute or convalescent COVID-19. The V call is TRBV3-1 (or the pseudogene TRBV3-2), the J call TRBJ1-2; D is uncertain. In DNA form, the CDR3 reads TGTGCCAGCAGCTTCCCGGGGTTGGGCTACACCTTC. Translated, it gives CASSFPGLGYTF.